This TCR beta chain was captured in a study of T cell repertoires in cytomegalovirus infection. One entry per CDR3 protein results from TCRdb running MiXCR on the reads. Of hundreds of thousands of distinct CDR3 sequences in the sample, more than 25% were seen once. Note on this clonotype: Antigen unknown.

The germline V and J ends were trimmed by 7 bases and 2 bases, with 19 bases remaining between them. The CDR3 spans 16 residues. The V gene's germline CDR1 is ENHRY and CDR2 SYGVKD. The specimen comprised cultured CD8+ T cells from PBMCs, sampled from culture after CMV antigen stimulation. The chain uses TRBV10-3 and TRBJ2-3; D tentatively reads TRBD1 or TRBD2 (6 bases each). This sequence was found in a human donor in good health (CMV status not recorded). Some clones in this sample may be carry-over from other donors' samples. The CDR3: CAITPTGANNTDTQYF. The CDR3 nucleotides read TGTGCCATCACCCCAACGGGGGCCAATAACACAGATACGCAGTATTTT.